The 7 T cell receptor beta chains listed next were all sequenced from one sample in a study of T-cell reconstitution after alpha-beta-depleted transplantation in children. Preparation of the TCRbeta library involved a method that used unique molecular identifiers. In TCRdb, the PCR reads were re-called with MiXCR into one record per CDR3 protein. The data hold about a million distinct CDR3 sequences, with 25% to 30% observed a single time. The specimen was PBMCs, mostly from graft donor cells, collected 360 days after TCRalphabeta/CD19-depleted stem cell transplant. These receptors were obtained from a boy under two years old who had a stem cell transplant for SCID, so the T cells may come from the graft donor.

This clonotype appeared a single time. This chain joins TRBV29-1 and TRBJ1-1, with D unclear. V lost 8 bases and J 3 bases, leaving 16 bases between the germline ends. The CDR3 sequence is 13 residues long. Per the germline V gene, CDR1 is SQVTM and CDR2 is ANQGSEA. The CDR3 protein is CSLSRQDDTEAFF. CDR3 sequence (DNA): TGCAGCCTAAGTAGGCAGGACGACACTGAAGCTTTCTTT. The full variable domain, with the rest looked up from reference TRBV29-1 and TRBJ1-1, is SAVISQKPSRDICQRGTSLTIQCQVDSQVTMMFWYRQQPGQSLTLIATANQGSEATYESGFVIDKFPISRPNLTFSTLTVSNMSPEDSSIYLCSLSRQDDTEAFFGQGTRLTVV.

This sequence joins TRBV4-3 and TRBJ2-6; D gene ambiguous. Germline V gene lookup returns CDR1 LGHNA and CDR2 YSLEER. This CDR3 has 17 residues. V was shortened by 0 bases and J by 0 bases, with 9 bases between the two germline ends. The CDR3 coding sequence is TGCGCCAGCAGCCAAGATCCCCACCGCTCTGGGGCCAACGTCCTGACTTTC. This codes for CASSQDPHRSGANVLTF.

This clonotype has a handful of counts. CDR3 DNA: TGCGCCAGCAGCTCCCCGTACAGGGGGCGCCCAGAAAATGAGCAGTTCTTC. Its protein product is CASSSPYRGRPENEQFF. The chain has TRBV5-1 and TRBJ2-1, with TRBD1 identical over 9 bases. The V gene's germline CDR1 is SGHRS and CDR2 YFSETQ. The CDR3 covers 17 residues. The V segment lost 3 bases and the J segment 7 bases; nucleotides outside the gene matches: 14.

The table lists this clonotype with a few counts. The chain joins TRBV25-1 to TRBJ1-4; the D gene is possibly TRBD1 (5 bases). Germline CDR1 reads MGHDK; CDR2 reads SYGVNS. Deletions cut 3 bases from V and 8 bases from J, with 19 bases between. The CDR3 totals 16 residues. Here the CDR3 reads CASSDWVIREKEKLFF. CDR3 DNA sequence: TGTGCCAGCAGTGATTGGGTTATCAGGGAGAAGGAAAAACTGTTTTTT.

This clonotype appeared a few times. The CDR3 spells CAIRDRGNTEAFF. In DNA form, the CDR3 reads TGTGCCATCAGGGACAGGGGGAACACTGAAGCTTTCTTT. This chain uses TRBV10-3 with TRBJ1-1; TRBD1 agrees at 9 bases. The CDR3 consists of 13 residues. The V gene end was trimmed by 6 bases and the J gene end by 1 base; junction bases not matched to a gene: 0. Germline V CDR1 and CDR2: ENHRY, SYGVKD.

V usage is TRBV27 and J usage is TRBJ1-6; the D gene is possibly TRBD1 (6 bases). Germline V gene lookup returns CDR1 MNHEY and CDR2 SMNVEV (reference sequence). V was trimmed by 5 bases and J by 7 bases, leaving 18 bases between them. This CDR3 has 16 amino acids. CDR3 amino acids: CASSRLVGAGNSPLHF. CDR3 bases: TGTGCCAGCAGTCGGCTCGTGGGGGCAGGGAATTCACCCCTCCACTTT.

This clonotype occurred many times. The gene calls are TRBV20-1 and TRBJ2-7, with 11 bases matching TRBD2. The CDR3 covers 17 residues. The ends lost 3 bases at V and 6 bases at J; junction bases unmatched: 16. CDR1 is DFQATT and CDR2 is SNEGSKA in the germline V gene (reference sequence). This CDR3 is CSARGPGLADLWGEQYF. The CDR3 DNA reads TGCAGTGCTAGGGGACCGGGACTAGCGGACCTCTGGGGCGAGCAGTACTTC.